The 20 T cell receptor beta chains given below trace back to one sample, sequenced in a study of response to subunit inactivated influenza vaccine listed by TCRdb under 2018. The library was built by means of RT-PCR. TCRdb lists the instrument as Illumina HiSeq 2500. TCRdb reworked the public reads: Q25 trimming with fastp, MiXCR clone assembly, productive beta chains retained. A single entry per CDR3 protein holds the most common genes and DNA from its merged rows. Across this sample there are about 700,000 distinct CDR3 sequences, with around 14% seen only once. The top ten hold 5.5% to 7% of the sample. Material: PBMCs from blood, obtained 14 to 15 days before vaccination. The receptors shown here come from a man over 45 who received an inactivated influenza vaccine. Donor details come from another sample of the same person, matched by shared clones.

The chain has TRBV5-4 and TRBJ2-3; TRBD2 matches at 11 bases. Per the germline V gene, CDR1 is SGHNT and CDR2 is YYREEE (reference sequence). This CDR3 is 18 amino acids long. J gave up 0 bases and V 1 base, and 7 bases lay outside the gene matches. The CDR3 region is CASSLRGLADQSTDTQYF. The CDR3 DNA reads as TGTGCCAGCAGCTTGAGGGGACTAGCGGACCAAAGCACAGATACGCAGTATTTT.

This clonotype came up a few times. V and J are TRBV4-2 and TRBJ1-5, with 10 bases fitting TRBD1. CDR3 size: 16 residues. The ends lost 4 bases at V and 2 bases at J; junction bases unmatched: 5. CDR1 and CDR2 (germline): LGHNA, YNFKEQ. The CDR3 DNA is TGTGCCAGCAGCCCTTCCGGACAGGGGGGCAATCAGCCCCAGCATTTT. Protein product: CASSPSGQGGNQPQHF.

Comments on this clonotype: A read error may explain this, as a much larger clone is one base away. This rearrangement joins TRBV4-3 to TRBJ2-2, with 8 positions matching TRBD1. The CDR3 is 16 residues long. Looked up from germline, CDR1 is LGHNA and CDR2 is YSLEER. After removal of 9 bases from V and 4 bases from J, the junction contained 13 bases not matched to a gene. CDR3 sequence: CARTYTGTGSTGELFF. The DNA of the CDR3 is TGCGCCAGAACTTATACCGGGACAGGAAGCACCGGGGAGCTGTTTTTT.

This clonotype was recorded many times. The CDR3 DNA reads TGCGCCAGCAGCTCTGAGCCTCACACAGATACGCAGTATTTT. Protein product: CASSSEPHTDTQYF. The gene calls are TRBV5-1 and TRBJ2-3; D gene unclear. Germline V gene sequence: CDR1 SGHRS, CDR2 YFSETQ. The CDR3 contains 14 residues. Trimming pared 3 bases from V and 2 bases from J, leaving 10 bases between. Full variable domain (remainder filled in from reference TRBV5-1 and TRBJ2-3): KAGVTQTPRYLIKTRGQQVTLSCSPISGHRSVSWYQQTPGQGLQFLFEYFSETQRNKGNFPGRFSGRQFSNSRSEMNVSTLELGDSALYLCASSSEPHTDTQYFGPGTRLTVL.

This clonotype was counted between two and nine times. The chain links TRBV10-3 to TRBJ1-2, with a weak D call TRBD1 (5 bases). Germline V CDR1 and CDR2: ENHRY, SYGVKD. The CDR3 runs to 13 residues. With 3 bases removed from V and 7 bases from J, the gap between germline ends came to 12 bases. CDR3 DNA sequence: TGTGCCATCAGTGAAGCGACAGCACGTGGCTACACCTTC. Its translation: CAISEATARGYTF.

The gene calls are TRBV7-8 and TRBJ2-6; no reliable D call. The CDR3 loop spans 15 amino acids. Trimming shortened V by 5 bases and J by 0 bases, and 8 bases separated the two germline ends. Germline CDR1 is SGHVS and CDR2 is FQNEAQ. The CDR3 loop is CASSRAVSGANVLTF. In nucleotides, the CDR3 is TGTGCCAGCAGCCGAGCAGTCTCTGGGGCCAACGTCCTGACTTTC.

This clonotype has just a few counts. The chain uses TRBV19 and TRBJ1-4; 7 bases align to TRBD1. In germline, CDR1 is LNHDA, CDR2 SQIVND (reference sequence). V was clipped by 6 bases and J by 5 bases; unmatched bases: 6. CDR3 length: 14 amino acids. This CDR3 reads CASRSTGSNEKLFF. The CDR3 coding sequence is TGTGCCAGTAGGTCGACAGGGTCGAATGAAAAACTGTTTTTT.

This chain uses TRBV20-1 with TRBJ2-7; a possible D gene is TRBD1 (6 bases). The CDR3 is 13 residues long. CDR1 is DFQATT and CDR2 is SNEGSKA in the germline V gene (reference sequence). Trimming shortened V by 5 bases and J by 0 bases, and 11 bases separated the two germline ends. CDR3 sequence reads: CSAETGGSYEQYF. Written as DNA, the CDR3 is TGCAGTGCTGAGACAGGTGGCTCCTACGAGCAGTACTTC.

This clonotype was found a few times. V gene TRBV2 combines with J gene TRBJ2-7; no reliable D call. V was pared by 5 bases and J by 3 bases, with 11 bases between. CDR1 and CDR2 from the germline V gene are SNHLY and FYNNEI. The CDR3 has 13 residues. The CDR3 DNA is TGTGCCAGCAGTTCCAGTCTCCTCTACGAGCAGTACTTC. Translated, it gives CASSSSLLYEQYF. Full variable domain (missing parts from reference TRBV2 and TRBJ2-7): EPEVTQTPSHQVTQMGQEVILRCVPISNHLYFYWYRQILGQKVEFLVSFYNNEISEKSEIFDDQFSVERPDGSNFTLKIRSTKLEDSAMYFCASSSSLLYEQYFGPGTRLTVT.

V is TRBV6-5 and J is TRBJ2-3; either TRBD1 or TRBD2 may supply D (5 bases each). The CDR3 contains 15 residues. V lost 5 bases and J lost 4, with 16 bases in between. In germline, CDR1 is MNHEY, CDR2 SVGAGI. The DNA of the CDR3 is TGTGCCAGCAGTCACCGGGACGTACCGTCAGATACGCAGTATTTT. This codes for CASSHRDVPSDTQYF.

This clonotype was picked up many times. The chain combines TRBV20-1 with TRBJ2-5; D ambiguous. The CDR3 length is 16 residues. Trimming took 0 bases from V and 1 from J, leaving 15 bases between them. Germline V gene sequence: CDR1 DFQATT, CDR2 SNEGSKA (reference sequence). In nucleotides, the CDR3 is TGCAGTGCTAGAGATCTCGGTCTTTCAGTCCAAGAGACCCAGTACTTC. It yields the protein CSARDLGLSVQETQYF.

This clonotype was seen at least ten times. The chain joins TRBV6-5 to TRBJ1-2; D is perhaps TRBD1 (5 bases). With 0 bases removed from V and 7 bases from J, the gap between germline ends came to 15 bases. The CDR3 consists of 15 residues. CDR1 and CDR2 (germline): MNHEY, SVGAGI. The CDR3 protein is CASSYSISGNGGYTF. CDR3 in DNA: TGTGCCAGCAGTTACTCGATATCAGGGAACGGTGGCTACACCTTC.

The J gene is TRBJ2-7, the V gene TRBV11-2; TRBD2 matches at 7 bases. The V segment lost 1 base and the J segment 3 bases; nucleotides outside the gene matches: 6. Germline loops: CDR1 SGHAT, CDR2 FQNNGV. The CDR3 is 15 residues long. The CDR3 DNA follows: TGTGCCAGCAGCTTAGGGGGGGGGATACTCTACGAGCAGTACTTC. Translated, it gives CASSLGGGILYEQYF.

The chain recombines TRBV20-1 with TRBJ2-3; either TRBD1 or TRBD2 may fit D (5 bases each). Trimming pared 4 bases from V and 2 bases from J, leaving 13 bases between. Germline V gene lookup returns CDR1 DFQATT and CDR2 SNEGSKA (reference sequence). The CDR3 has 14 amino acids. CDR3 coding DNA: TGCAGTGCTATAAACAGGAGGTCCACAGATACGCAGTATTTT. Its protein product is CSAINRRSTDTQYF.

The rearrangement uses TRBV7-2 and TRBJ1-2, with D hard to call. This CDR3 is built from 13 residues. V lost 1 base and J lost 8, with 11 bases in between. CDR1 SGHTA and CDR2 FQGNSA come from the germline V gene. CDR3 loop: CASSLVGSWGYTF. CDR3 DNA sequence: TGTGCCAGCAGCTTAGTGGGGTCCTGGGGCTACACCTTC.

This clonotype was seen only once. V and J are TRBV27 and TRBJ2-7; perhaps TRBD1 as D (6 bases). The CDR3 has 14 residues. CDR1 and CDR2 from the germline V gene are MNHEY and SMNVEV (reference sequence). V lost 2 bases, J lost 1 base, and 9 bases lay in between. CDR3 loop: CASSLNRASYEQYF. CDR3 nucleotides: TGTGCCAGCAGTTTAAACAGGGCGTCCTACGAGCAGTACTTC.

The V gene is TRBV19, the J gene TRBJ2-4; no clear D gene. Germline CDR1 LNHDA, CDR2 SQIVND (reference sequence). CDR3 size: 16 residues. V was cut by 3 bases and J by 0 bases, with 12 bases left in between. The CDR3 loop reads CASSIWQPIAKNIQYF. CDR3 nucleotides: TGTGCCAGTAGTATTTGGCAGCCTATAGCCAAAAACATTCAGTACTTC. The entire variable domain, with the rest obtained from reference TRBV19 and TRBJ2-4, is as follows: DGGITQSPKYLFRKEGQNVTLSCEQNLNHDAMYWYRQDPGQGLRLIYYSQIVNDFQKGDIAEGYSVSREKKESFPLTVTSAQKNPTAFYLCASSIWQPIAKNIQYFGAGTRLSVL.

This clonotype was detected only a few times. An end of the junction does not agree with germline; a read error may underlie this. The gene calls are TRBV12-3 or TRBV12-4 and TRBJ1-4; D unclear. There are 15 residues in the CDR3. This chain's CDR3 is CASSLSGRAVHNSQF. CDR3 bases: TGTGCCAGCAGTTTGTCGGGAAGGGCAGTCCATAATTCCCAATTT.

The sample holds a few counts of this clonotype. The V gene is TRBV15, the J gene TRBJ2-3; 8 positions match TRBD2. Germline CDR1 reads LNHNV; CDR2 reads YYDKDF (reference sequence). This CDR3 comprises 15 residues. Losses at the gene ends were 3 bases for V and 2 bases for J; bases not matched to a gene: 4. This CDR3 reads CATSSHGRVTDTQYF. The CDR3 region has the DNA TGTGCCACCAGCAGTCACGGGAGGGTCACAGATACGCAGTATTTT. Supplemented by reference TRBV15 and TRBJ2-3, the full variable domain reads DAMVIQNPRYQVTQFGKPVTLSCSQTLNHNVMYWYQQKSSQAPKLLFHYYDKDFNNEADTPDNFQSRRPNTSFCFLDIRSPGLGDTAMYLCATSSHGRVTDTQYFGPGTRLTVL.

Only a few counts were recorded for this clonotype. The chain links TRBV4-2 to TRBJ1-5, with 8 bases identical to TRBD1. The CDR3 spans 15 residues. Germline V lookup: CDR1 LGHNA, CDR2 YNFKEQ. J gave up 7 bases and V 2 bases, and 7 bases lay outside the gene matches. CDR3 nucleotide sequence: TGTGCCAGCAGCCAATCCGAGAACAGGGGGCAGCCCCAGCATTTT. Amino acid sequence: CASSQSENRGQPQHF.